These T cell receptor beta chains were read from a single sample in a study of Ad26.COV2.S vaccination and SARS-CoV-2 variants. TCRdb's table, derived via immunoSEQ multiplex PCR, lists solely in-frame clones and lacks some. The sample yields around 370,000 clones, roughly 94% seen once. The sequenced sample was peripheral blood, obtained after recovery from COVID-19. The source of these receptors is a human donor who had recovered from COVID-19. Both conserved end residues are part of each CDR3. A D gene is named only where the DNA matches it firmly. Clone size is shown for a subset of rows, as once, few, many or a class of expanded clone.

TRBV3-1/TRBV3-2	.	.	TRBJ2-3	CASSQDLAGMKDTQYF	TGTGCCAGCAGCCAAGACCTAGCCGGAATGAAAGATACGCAGTATTTT
TRBV2	.	.	TRBJ1-1	CASSEREILMNTEAFF	TGTGCCAGCAGTGAACGGGAGATCTTAATGAACACTGAAGCTTTCTTT
TRBV29-1	.	TRBD1	TRBJ2-7	CSVAGGQGFSAYEQYF	TGCAGCGTTGCGGGGGGACAGGGGTTCTCTGCCTACGAGCAGTACTTC
TRBV2	.	TRBD1	TRBJ2-7	CASSGQGPYEQYF	TGTGCCAGCAGTGGACAGGGCCCCTACGAGCAGTACTTC
TRBV5-1	.	.	TRBJ1-2	CASSFSQAANYGYTF	TGCGCCAGCAGCTTCAGTCAGGCCGCTAACTATGGCTACACCTTC
TRBV15	.	.	TRBJ1-6	CATSRERGNSPLHF	TGTGCCACCAGCAGAGAGAGGGGTAATTCACCCCTCCACTTT
TRBV9	few	TRBD1	TRBJ1-3	CASSGGTGGPNTIYF	TGTGCCAGCAGCGGCGGGACAGGGGGCCCCAACACCATATATTTT
TRBV11-2	few	.	TRBJ1-1	CASSLKRGTEAFF	TGTGCCAGCAGCCTCAAAAGGGGCACTGAAGCTTTCTTT
TRBV14	.	TRBD1	TRBJ1-2	CASSQDTAGGRDGYTF	TGTGCCAGCAGCCAAGATACCGCAGGGGGAAGGGATGGCTACACCTTC
TRBV2	.	.	TRBJ1-2	CASSEIGGHYGYTF	TGTGCCAGCAGTGAAATCGGGGGCCACTATGGCTACACCTTC
TRBV7-2	.	.	TRBJ2-3	CASSWGADTQYF	TGTGCCAGCAGCTGGGGGGCGGATACGCAGTATTTT
TRBV5-1	.	.	TRBJ2-2	CASSLRYTGELFF	TGCGCCAGCAGCCTCCGCTACACCGGGGAGCTGTTTTTT
TRBV4-1	.	TRBD1	TRBJ1-6	CASSRDRGNSPLHF	TGCGCCAGCAGCCGGGACAGGGGGAATTCACCCCTCCACTTT
TRBV18	.	.	TRBJ2-6	CASSPPAGANVLTF	TGTGCCAGCTCACCTCCCGCGGGGGCCAACGTCCTGACTTTC
TRBV7-2	.	.	TRBJ1-4	CASSSPRGDAATNEKLFF	TGTGCCAGCAGCTCTCCCCGAGGGGACGCCGCAACTAATGAAAAACTGTTTTTT
TRBV5-6	.	TRBD1	TRBJ2-1	CASGLTGHNEQFF	TGTGCCAGCGGACTGACAGGGCACAATGAGCAGTTCTTC
TRBV6-5	.	TRBD2	TRBJ2-7	CASSRRLAGAYEQYF	TGTGCCAGCAGTCGAAGACTAGCGGGAGCCTACGAGCAGTACTTC
TRBV10-1	.	.	TRBJ2-2	CASSPFGLGNTGELFF	TGCGCCAGCAGTCCATTCGGTCTGGGGAACACCGGGGAGCTGTTTTTT
TRBV27	.	.	TRBJ2-1	CASSFLTPDEQFF	TGTGCCAGCAGTTTCCTCACCCCCGATGAGCAGTTCTTC
TRBV19	once	.	TRBJ2-3	CASRERSSTDTQYF	TGTGCCAGTAGGGAACGGTCTAGCACAGATACGCAGTATTTT
TRBV27	.	.	TRBJ1-2	CASSLSGVHGYTF	TGTGCCAGCAGTTTATCAGGGGTCCATGGCTACACCTTC
TRBV27	once	.	TRBJ1-6	CASSPALSHSPLHF	TGTGCCAGCAGTCCCGCCCTAAGCCATTCACCCCTCCACTTT
TRBV24-1	.	TRBD2	TRBJ2-3	CATSELLAGPTDTQYF	TGTGCCACCAGTGAGTTACTAGCGGGGCCCACAGATACGCAGTATTTT
TRBV29-1	.	TRBD1	TRBJ1-2	CSVESRDSGYTF	TGCAGCGTTGAATCCCGGGACAGTGGCTACACCTTC
TRBV7-9	few	.	TRBJ1-1	CASSLVPGNTEAFF	TGTGCCAGCAGCTTAGTCCCGGGGAACACTGAAGCTTTCTTT
TRBV3-1/TRBV3-2	.	TRBD2	TRBJ2-1	CASSQEGGGAGEQFF	TGTGCCAGCAGCCAAGAGGGCGGGGGGGCCGGTGAGCAGTTCTTC
TRBV9	.	TRBD2	TRBJ2-5	CASSDGGSDTQYF	TGTGCCAGCAGCGACGGGGGGTCAGATACCCAGTACTTC
TRBV2	.	.	TRBJ1-1	CARGDDEAFF	TGTGCCAGGGGGGATGATGAAGCTTTCTTT
TRBV6-5	once	.	TRBJ1-1	CASSYKMSFTEAFF	TGTGCCAGCAGTTACAAGATGAGCTTTACTGAAGCTTTCTTT
TRBV5-3	.	TRBD2	TRBJ2-2	CARSFSGGYTGELFF	TGTGCCAGAAGCTTTAGCGGGGGGTACACCGGGGAGCTGTTTTTT
TRBV29-1	.	TRBD1	TRBJ1-5	CSVFVEGAVTQHF	TGCAGCGTTTTCGTGGAGGGGGCAGTTACCCAGCATTTT
TRBV9	.	TRBD2	TRBJ2-1	CASSVSGGGTRDEQFF	TGTGCCAGCAGCGTATCTGGGGGAGGGACTCGGGATGAGCAGTTCTTC
TRBV19	once	.	TRBJ2-5	CASSDSRQRRRETQYF	TGTGCCAGTTCCGATTCCCGACAGCGTAGACGGGAGACCCAGTACTTC
TRBV6-1	.	.	TRBJ2-3	CASSEVRGGTDTQYF	TGTGCCAGCAGTGAAGTGAGAGGGGGCACAGATACGCAGTATTTT
TRBV19	.	.	TRBJ1-1	CASSSGRRNTEAFF	TGTGCCAGTAGTTCGGGACGGAGGAACACTGAAGCTTTCTTT
TRBV19	.	.	TRBJ2-2	CASSSGLPRLGELFF	TGTGCCAGTAGTAGCGGGCTTCCCAGGCTCGGGGAGCTGTTTTTT
TRBV24-1	.	TRBD2	TRBJ2-3	CATSDWRAGGLSDTQYF	TGTGCCACCAGTGATTGGAGGGCGGGGGGGCTTTCAGATACGCAGTATTTT
TRBV5-1	.	TRBD1	TRBJ2-7	CASSFSPGTGVYEQYF	TGCGCCAGCAGCTTTTCCCCCGGGACAGGAGTCTACGAGCAGTACTTC
TRBV4-1	.	TRBD2	TRBJ2-1	CASSPGTSGFLSYNGQFF	TGCGCCAGCAGTCCCGGGACTAGCGGGTTCCTATCCTACAATGGGCAGTTCTTC
TRBV3-1/TRBV3-2	.	.	TRBJ1-5	CASSLTGGERGNQPQHF	TGTGCCAGCAGCTTGACTGGGGGGGAAAGAGGCAATCAGCCCCAGCATTTT
TRBV19	once	.	TRBJ2-1	CASSTTTSGLAYNEQFF	TGTGCCAGTAGTACTACGACGTCGGGACTTGCCTACAATGAGCAGTTCTTC
TRBV23-1	.	.	TRBJ1-1	CASSDWTEQGTEAFF	TGCGCCAGCAGTGACTGGACGGAACAGGGCACTGAAGCTTTCTTT
TRBV11-2	.	TRBD1	TRBJ1-1	CASSRTGVNTEAFF	TGTGCCAGCAGCCGAACAGGGGTAAACACTGAAGCTTTCTTT
TRBV7-8	.	.	TRBJ1-5	CASSLGLGSGGQPQHF	TGTGCCAGCAGCTTAGGGTTGGGGTCCGGAGGACAGCCCCAGCATTTT
TRBV6-2/TRBV6-3	.	.	TRBJ1-1	CASSYSEAGNTEAFF	TGTGCCAGCAGTTACTCGGAGGCAGGGAACACTGAAGCTTTCTTT
TRBV19	.	.	TRBJ1-1	CATVMNTEAFF	TGTGCCACCGTTATGAACACTGAAGCTTTCTTT
TRBV29-1	.	.	TRBJ2-2	CSVAGVPTGELFF	TGCAGCGTTGCCGGGGTTCCGACCGGGGAGCTGTTTTTT
TRBV5-1	.	.	TRBJ1-1	CASSLADGTEAFF	TGCGCCAGCAGCTTGGCCGACGGAACTGAAGCTTTCTTT
TRBV9	.	.	TRBJ1-1	CASTLDGVQFTEAFF	TGTGCCAGCACCCTGGATGGCGTACAATTCACTGAAGCTTTCTTT
TRBV5-4	once	.	TRBJ2-7	CASSLRQVINEQYF	TGTGCCAGCAGCTTGAGGCAGGTGATCAACGAGCAGTACTTC
TRBV6-5	.	.	TRBJ1-1	CASSLSTAEMGWAFF	TGTGCCAGCAGTCTCTCGACGGCGGAAATGGGGTGGGCTTTCTTT
TRBV24-1	.	TRBD1	TRBJ2-6	CATSDSRGPGANVLTF	TGTGCCACCAGTGATTCCAGGGGGCCTGGGGCCAACGTCCTGACTTTC
TRBV6-5	.	.	TRBJ2-7	CASRAGQMTSYEQYF	TGTGCCAGCAGAGCGGGACAGATGACTTCCTACGAGCAGTACTTC
TRBV9	.	TRBD1	TRBJ2-6	CASSRPGTVNSGANVLTF	TGTGCCAGCAGCCGGCCCGGGACAGTAAACTCTGGGGCCAACGTCCTGACTTTC